The clone carrying this T cell receptor (beta chain) has just a few counts. Its target is unknown. This entry is derived from a study of T cells in Graves' hyperthyroidism and ophthalmopathy. General study points: Appearing also in blood were most of the thyroid clonotypes expanded above 0.001. Ophthalmopathy was told apart from stable hyperthyroidism by a 13 V-J model.

Pregnant or lactating patients were excluded, as were those with uncontrolled infection or other autoimmune disease. Diagnoses were established using clinical symptoms, serum thyroxine and TRAb, thyroid ultrasound and orbital computed tomography. The CDR3 runs to 13 residues. V was trimmed by 6 bases and J by 4 bases, leaving 13 bases between them. The germline V gene has CDR1 MNHEY and CDR2 SVGEGT. Amplified regions were TCR beta CDR3 sequences from RNA transcripts. HTBI primers were employed in a first-round RT-PCR of the TCR CDR3. TCRdb used MiXCR to reprocess the multiplex PCR reads, holding one entry per CDR3 protein. The repertoire holds around 700,000 distinct CDR3 sequences, approximately 19% seen once, with 16% in the top ten.

The chain recombines TRBV6-2 or TRBV6-3 with TRBJ2-7; D unresolved. This TCR derives from a woman in her forties or fifties with Graves' hyperthyroidism that later progressed to Graves' ophthalmopathy. The sequenced material came from blood. The CDR3, as DNA: TGTGCCAGCAGCCCGGACCTTGGATACGAGCAGTACTTC. As protein: CASSPDLGYEQYF.